The 28 T cell receptor beta chains listed next were all sequenced from one sample in a study of T-cell memory formation after mild COVID-19 (dated by TCRdb to the early 2020s). The library was made by 5' RACE. The sequencing machine was an Illumina NovaSeq 6000. TCRdb itself trimmed the public reads at Q25 with fastp, ran MiXCR and retained productive beta chains. Each CDR3 protein appears once, grouped with its most common genes and DNA. This sample has fewer than 650,000 distinct CDR3 sequences in its table, and around 15% of those were observed once. The ten largest clones represent about 8.1% of the sample. Sequenced sample: PBMCs or a T cell subset sorted from them (not recorded which). These receptors all stem from an adult woman who had mild COVID-19 (a few samples of this study predate the infection). The sample titles of this study are shuffled in the database, so cell type and time point are left out; the donor was told from shared clones.

The chain uses TRBV6-5 and TRBJ1-2; D is perhaps TRBD1 (5 bases). CDR1 and CDR2 (germline): MNHEY, SVGAGI. The germline V and J ends were trimmed by 3 bases and 8 bases, with 13 bases remaining between them. This CDR3 comprises 13 residues. The CDR3 here is CASSYLEGNGYTF. CDR3 coding DNA: TGTGCCAGCAGTTATCTGGAGGGGAACGGCTACACCTTC.

This clonotype appeared a few times. The V call is TRBV7-2, the J call TRBJ2-2; D ambiguous. This CDR3 contains 15 residues. The germline V gene has CDR1 SGHTA and CDR2 FQGNSA. The germline V and J ends were trimmed by 3 bases and 0 bases, with 8 bases remaining between them. CDR3 sequence (DNA): TGTGCCAGCAGCTTCGGGCGGTCGAACACCGGGGAGCTGTTTTTT. Protein: CASSFGRSNTGELFF.

CDR3 sequence (DNA): TGCAGCGTTGACTCAGGGGCCGCAAGAAGCTATGGCTACACCTTC. It translates to CSVDSGAARSYGYTF. V usage is TRBV29-1 and J usage is TRBJ1-2, with D tentatively TRBD1 (6 bases). The V end lost 3 bases, the J end lost 4 bases, and 18 bases lay between the germline ends. The germline gives CDR1 SQVTM, CDR2 ANQGSEA. There are 15 residues in the CDR3.

This clonotype showed up many times. J is TRBJ2-2 and V is TRBV29-1, with TRBD2 matching 13 bases. After removal of 0 bases from V and 6 bases from J, the junction contained 4 bases not matched to a gene. This CDR3 is 16 amino acids long. Germline V gene lookup returns CDR1 SQVTM and CDR2 ANQGSEA. CDR3 region: CSVEETLAGGPGELFF. CDR3 bases: TGCAGCGTTGAAGAAACACTAGCGGGGGGGCCCGGGGAGCTGTTTTTT.

The rearrangement links TRBV7-3 to TRBJ2-7, with a tentative D call TRBD2 (6 bases). CDR3 length equals 17 residues. The V gene's germline CDR1 is SGHTA and CDR2 FQGTGA. V lost 0 bases and J 5 bases, leaving 20 bases between the germline ends. The CDR3 DNA reads TGTGCCAGCAGCTTAACTTTGTACGGGAGACTCATCCACGAGCAGTACTTC. Residues: CASSLTLYGRLIHEQYF. The whole variable domain, remainder taken from reference TRBV7-3 and TRBJ2-7, is GAGVSQTPSNKVTEKGKYVELRCDPISGHTALYWYRQSLGQGPEFLIYFQGTGAADDSGLPNDRFFAVRPEGSVSTLKIQRTERGDSAVYLCASSLTLYGRLIHEQYFGPGTRLTVT.

This clonotype was observed a few times. The rearrangement links TRBV7-2 to TRBJ2-3, with D tentatively TRBD2 (6 bases). The germline gives CDR1 SGHTA, CDR2 FQGNSA. The CDR3 loop spans 17 amino acids. V was cut by 5 bases and J by 1 base, with 19 bases left in between. CDR3 bases: TGTGCCAGCAGCCCCGTCTTACGGGAGAAAGGCACAGATACGCAGTATTTT. Translation: CASSPVLREKGTDTQYF.

This clonotype was counted between two and nine times. In nucleotides, the CDR3 is TGCAGTGCCGCAGATTGGGACTTAAACTACGAGCAGTACTTC. This codes for CSAADWDLNYEQYF. The J gene is TRBJ2-7, the V gene TRBV20-1, with D maybe TRBD2 (6 bases). The CDR3 totals 14 residues. The germline V gene encodes CDR1 DFQATT and CDR2 SNEGSKA (reference sequence). The ends were cut back, 6 bases at V and 3 bases at J, with 18 bases in the middle.

This clonotype was seen a few times. The chain employs TRBV7-8 and TRBJ1-5; the D gene is possibly TRBD1 (5 bases). The CDR3 contains 17 residues. Germline-derived CDR1 and CDR2 are SGHVS and FQNEAQ. The V gene lost 2 bases and the J gene lost 5 bases, with 19 bases spanning the gap. This chain's CDR3 is CASSLISGRQSHQPQHF. In nucleotides, the CDR3 is TGTGCCAGCAGCTTAATCTCAGGCCGACAGTCCCATCAGCCCCAGCATTTT.

This clonotype occurred once. The chain is built from TRBV9 and TRBJ2-5; 7 nucleotides match TRBD2. With 3 bases clipped from V and 0 bases from J, the junction kept 5 bases outside the gene matches. The CDR3 contains 15 residues. Germline CDR1 is SGDLS and CDR2 is YYNGEE. CDR3 amino acids: CASSAAGEYQETQYF. The CDR3 DNA follows: TGTGCCAGCAGCGCCGCGGGAGAGTACCAAGAGACCCAGTACTTC.

Only a few counts were recorded for this clonotype. The chain employs TRBV7-9 and TRBJ1-1; weak D call: TRBD1 (5 bases). Germline assignment: CDR1 SEHNR and CDR2 FQNEAQ (reference sequence). The CDR3 extends over 13 amino acids. V lost 7 bases, J lost 5 bases, and 14 bases lay in between. CDR3 loop: CASTPPGRTEAFF. CDR3 DNA sequence: TGTGCCAGCACCCCGCCGGGGCGGACTGAAGCTTTCTTT. Full variable domain (rest looked up from reference TRBV7-9 and TRBJ1-1): DTGVSQNPRHKITKRGQNVTFRCDPISEHNRLYWYRQTLGQGPEFLTYFQNEAQLEKSRLLSDRFSAERPKGSFSTLEIQRTEQGDSAMYLCASTPPGRTEAFFGQGTRLTVV.

The table lists this clonotype with a few counts. The CDR3 DNA sequence: TGTGCCAGCAGCCCTCCCTCGCCCACCTATGAGCAGTTCTTC. This sequence encodes CASSPPSPTYEQFF. V usage is TRBV5-5 and J usage is TRBJ2-1, with D uncertain. Trimming pared 4 bases from V and 8 bases from J, leaving 16 bases between. Germline lookup yields CDR1 SGHKS and CDR2 YYEKEE (reference sequence). This CDR3 has 14 amino acids. The whole variable domain, filled in from reference TRBV5-5 and TRBJ2-1, reads DAGVTQSPTHLIKTRGQQVTLRCSPISGHKSVSWYQQVLGQGPQFIFQYYEKEERGRGNFPDRFSARQFPNYSSELNVNALLLGDSALYLCASSPPSPTYEQFFGPGTRLTVL.

This clonotype has a handful of counts. V gene TRBV12-3 or TRBV12-4 combines with J gene TRBJ2-3; 8 positions match TRBD2. With V trimmed by 4 bases and J by 5 bases, 8 bases remained unmatched. This CDR3 has 15 amino acids. DNA of the CDR3: TGTGCCAGCAGTTACGTACTAGCGGAGGGAGATACGCAGTATTTT. It codes for CASSYVLAEGDTQYF.

Comments on this clonotype: A much larger clone sits a single nucleotide away, making a read error possible. The chain uses TRBV6-1 and TRBJ2-3, with a possible D match to TRBD2 (5 bases). The CDR3 sequence is 13 residues long. V was clipped by 6 bases and J by 2 bases, with 9 bases between them. Germline CDR1 MNHNS, CDR2 SASEGT. CDR3: CASSGDLTDTQYF. DNA of the CDR3: TGTGCCAGCAGCGGGGATCTCACAGATACGCAGTATTTT.

In this sample, this clonotype turned up a few times. The V and J genes are TRBV30 and TRBJ2-1, with D hard to call. The CDR3 has 12 amino acids. The germline V gene has CDR1 GTSNPN and CDR2 SVGIG (reference sequence). V lost 1 base and J lost 6, with 7 bases in between. Written as DNA, the CDR3 is TGTGCCTGGAGTGGACCCGGCAATGAGCAGTTCTTC. This gives the protein CAWSGPGNEQFF.

The chain recombines TRBV29-1 with TRBJ2-5; tentative D call: TRBD2 (5 bases). The V end was cut by 7 bases, the J end by 2 bases, with 11 bases between. The CDR3 has 12 amino acids. CDR1 is SQVTM and CDR2 is ANQGSEA in the germline V gene. As DNA, the CDR3 is TGCAGCGCCGAGGGCGATCAAGAGACCCAGTACTTC. Its translation is CSAEGDQETQYF.

The chain carries TRBV12-3 or TRBV12-4 and TRBJ1-5, with D maybe TRBD1 (5 bases). V was trimmed by 7 bases and J by 10 bases, leaving 20 bases between them. This CDR3 has 14 amino acids. The DNA for the CDR3 is TGTGCCAGCACCTGGGACGACGTGGCGGTTCCCCAGCATTTT. The encoded protein is CASTWDDVAVPQHF.

The rearrangement uses TRBV6-2 or TRBV6-3 and TRBJ2-3; 8 bases are a match to TRBD2. J lost 2 bases, V lost 6 bases, and 7 bases had no gene match. CDR3 size: 15 residues. Per the germline V gene, CDR1 is MNHEY and CDR2 is SVGEGT. CDR3 sequence (DNA): TGTGCCAGCAGCCGTGGGACTAGAAACACAGATACGCAGTATTTT. Encoded protein: CASSRGTRNTDTQYF.

In its sample, this clonotype was seen many times. The rearrangement uses TRBV27 and TRBJ2-7; D is undetermined. Germline assignment: CDR1 MNHEY and CDR2 SMNVEV (reference sequence). V was clipped by 6 bases and J by 2 bases, with 17 bases between them. The CDR3 spans 15 residues. The CDR3 coding sequence is TGTGCCAGCAGCATTCATTTGGTAACGGCCTACGAGCAGTACTTC. Amino acid sequence: CASSIHLVTAYEQYF.

This clonotype has only a few counts. V and J are TRBV29-1 and TRBJ2-7; tentatively, D is TRBD1 or TRBD2 (7 bases each). Between the trimmed V and J ends, which lost 6 bases and 4 bases, there was a span of 31 bases. CDR1 is SQVTM, CDR2 ANQGSEA, per germline. CDR3 length equals 18 residues. The CDR3 spells CSVEFRTGPAGLQYEQYF. The CDR3 DNA reads as TGCAGCGTCGAGTTCCGGACAGGCCCAGCGGGGCTTCAATACGAGCAGTACTTC.

This clonotype was seen a few times. V and J are TRBV13 and TRBJ2-4; no definite D call. The ends were cut back, 1 base at V and 3 bases at J, with 4 bases in the middle. The CDR3 runs 13 residues. Germline CDR1 PRHDT, CDR2 FYEKMQ (reference sequence). The CDR3 sequence is CASSLEVKNIQYF. The CDR3 nucleotides are TGTGCCAGCAGCTTAGAGGTCAAAAACATTCAGTACTTC.

Details on this clonotype: Relative to the germline gene, one junction end is altered; a read error may explain this. The chain uses TRBV9 and TRBJ2-2; D may be TRBD2 (5 bases). Germline V CDR1 and CDR2: SGDLS, YYNGEE. The CDR3 is 15 amino acids. CDR3 loop: CDSSVASLSTGELFF. CDR3 sequence (DNA): TGTGACAGCAGCGTAGCGAGTCTCTCCACCGGGGAGCTGTTTTTT.

This clonotype has only a few counts. This chain links TRBV20-1 with TRBJ2-6; TRBD2 might be the D (5 bases). Per the germline V gene, CDR1 is DFQATT and CDR2 is SNEGSKA (reference sequence). The length of the CDR3 is 15 residues. The germline V and J ends were trimmed by 1 base and 0 bases, with 7 bases remaining between them. CDR3 bases: TGCAGTGCTAGAGGAGGGTCCTCTGGGGCCAACGTCCTGACTTTC. Its protein product is CSARGGSSGANVLTF.

The genes are TRBV20-1 and TRBJ2-7; TRBD1 aligns across 12 bases. CDR1 and CDR2 (germline): DFQATT, SNEGSKA (reference sequence). This CDR3 has 14 amino acids. The CDR3 spells CIPEGTGGRREQYF. The CDR3 region has the DNA TGCATCCCGGAAGGGACAGGGGGCCGGAGGGAGCAGTACTTC.

This clonotype was seen more than once but under ten times. The chain carries TRBV6-1 and TRBJ2-7; no clear D. Germline CDR1 MNHNS, CDR2 SASEGT. V lost 1 base to trimming and J lost 6 bases, with 13 bases between them. The CDR3 consists of 14 residues. The CDR3, as DNA: TGTGCCAGCAGTGAAGTCCCCCCGGGTGCCGAGCAGTACTTC. It codes for CASSEVPPGAEQYF.

This clonotype was counted between two and nine times. The genes are TRBV7-2 and TRBJ2-3; no clear D. Trimming removed 5 bases at V and 1 base at J, with 10 bases between. Germline V gene data show CDR1 as SGHTA and CDR2 as FQGNSA. The CDR3 has 14 amino acids. CDR3 region: CASSPYARTDTQYF. The DNA for the CDR3 is TGTGCCAGCAGCCCCTATGCCCGCACAGATACGCAGTATTTT.

This clonotype was observed at least ten times. J is TRBJ1-4 and V is TRBV19; 7 bases agree with TRBD1. CDR1 and CDR2 (germline): LNHDA, SQIVND (reference sequence). The V gene end was trimmed by 5 bases and the J gene end by 4 bases; junction bases not matched to a gene: 4. CDR3 size: 14 residues. The CDR3 sequence: CASSPRQGNEKLFF. DNA of the CDR3: TGTGCCAGTAGTCCTCGACAGGGTAATGAAAAACTGTTTTTT.

This sequence joins TRBV20-1 and TRBJ1-2, with D possibly matching TRBD1 (6 bases). Germline lookup yields CDR1 DFQATT and CDR2 SNEGSKA (reference sequence). The CDR3 spans 15 residues. V lost 2 bases and J lost 7, with 20 bases in between. CDR3 sequence reads: CSARPSGGLLGGYTF. The CDR3 DNA reads as TGCAGTGCTAGACCCTCTGGGGGGCTACTAGGTGGCTACACCTTC.

The chain is built from TRBV5-1 and TRBJ1-2; D possibly corresponds to TRBD1 (5 bases). V lost 3 bases and J lost 1, with 19 bases in between. The CDR3 contains 17 residues. Germline lookup yields CDR1 SGHRS and CDR2 YFSETQ. This CDR3 reads CASSSRQGIPFNYGYTF. The CDR3 coding sequence is TGCGCCAGCAGCTCTCGGCAGGGAATTCCGTTTAACTATGGCTACACCTTC.